One and the same sample provided the 26 T cell receptor beta chains below, sequenced in a study of T cells after yellow fever vaccination. TCRdb redid the calling of the 5' RACE reads with MiXCR, one entry per CDR3 protein. Of approximately 61,000 distinct CDR3 sequences in the sample, around 6.9% were seen once. This specimen consisted of CD8+ T cells sorted from PBMCs, obtained on the day of the first yellow fever vaccination. These receptors were taken from a young man who received the YFV17D yellow fever vaccine.

In this sample, this clonotype turned up many times. DNA of the CDR3: TGTGCCAGCAGTCTAGGGGGAGGGGGCACTGAAGCTTTCTTT. It encodes CASSLGGGGTEAFF. The chain combines TRBV12-3 or TRBV12-4 with TRBJ1-1; a possible D gene is TRBD1 (6 bases). V lost 5 bases and J lost 4, with 14 bases in between. The CDR3 consists of 14 residues.

In the case of this clonotype: With a much larger clone just one base away, this may be a read error. CDR3 in amino acids: CATTNEGTYEQYF. For the CDR3, the DNA is TGTGCCACCACAAATGAGGGGACCTACGAGCAGTACTTC. The chain joins TRBV2 to TRBJ2-7; D possibly uses TRBD1 or TRBD2 (5 bases each). Germline CDR1 reads SNHLY; CDR2 reads FYNNEI. The CDR3 is 13 residues long. Trimming cost V 10 bases and J 2 bases, with 15 bases left between them.

This clonotype was detected many times. The chain couples TRBV13 to TRBJ2-7; D is ambiguous. The CDR3 runs to 13 residues. Germline V CDR1 and CDR2: PRHDT, FYEKMQ (reference sequence). Deletions cut 3 bases from V and 2 bases from J, with 8 bases between. The CDR3 reads CASSFEKAYEQYF. CDR3 DNA: TGTGCCAGCAGCTTCGAGAAAGCCTACGAGCAGTACTTC. The variable domain in full, with the rest retrieved from reference TRBV13 and TRBJ2-7, is AAGVIQSPRHLIKEKRETATLKCYPIPRHDTVYWYQQGPGQDPQFLISFYEKMQSDKGSIPDRFSAQQFSDYHSELNMSSLELGDSALYFCASSFEKAYEQYFGPGTRLTVT.

This clonotype was observed many times. This chain uses TRBV6-5 with TRBJ2-3; TRBD1 might be the D (6 bases). V lost 1 base and J 3 bases, leaving 8 bases between the germline ends. CDR1 is MNHEY, CDR2 SVGAGI, per germline. This CDR3 region has 14 residues. The CDR3 DNA follows: TGTGCCAGCAGTTACTTACAGGGAACAGATACGCAGTATTTT. Protein: CASSYLQGTDTQYF.

On this clonotype: Possible read error: a much larger clone is one base away. The chain has TRBV27 and TRBJ2-3; unclear D gene. CDR3 length equals 11 residues. Germline V gives CDR1 MNHEY, CDR2 SMNVEV (reference sequence). V lost 5 bases and J 4 bases, leaving 4 bases between the germline ends. CDR3 residues: CASSPPDTQYF. The CDR3 DNA follows: TGTGCCAGCAGTCCGCCAGATACGCAGTATTTT.

This clonotype was counted many times. This chain uses TRBV7-9 with TRBJ1-6; D gene ambiguous. This CDR3 has 14 amino acids. Germline loops: CDR1 SEHNR, CDR2 FQNEAQ (reference sequence). The V end was cut by 4 bases, the J end by 7 bases, with 11 bases between. CDR3 sequence: CASSYAGPNSPLHF. CDR3 DNA: TGTGCCAGCAGCTACGCCGGACCCAATTCACCCCTCCACTTT.

This clonotype has just a few counts. V usage is TRBV29-1 and J usage is TRBJ2-3; 9 bases are shared with TRBD2. CDR1 SQVTM and CDR2 ANQGSEA come from the germline V gene. V lost 2 bases to trimming and J lost 6 bases; unmatched junction nucleotides: 9. This CDR3 region has 15 residues. The CDR3 loop reads CSVEIGRGGLDTQYF. CDR3 nucleotide sequence: TGCAGCGTTGAAATTGGGCGGGGGGGCCTGGATACGCAGTATTTT.

This clonotype was seen at least ten times. The chain carries TRBV4-1 and TRBJ2-1; 8 bases agree with TRBD2. The V segment lost 1 base and the J segment 4 bases; nucleotides outside the gene matches: 3. Germline-derived CDR1 and CDR2 are MGHRA and YSYEKL. The CDR3 runs 15 residues. The CDR3 here is CASSQGGTRYNEQFF. The CDR3 nucleotides are TGCGCCAGCAGCCAAGGGGGGACTAGATACAATGAGCAGTTCTTC.

This clonotype occurred a few times. The chain carries TRBV29-1 and TRBJ2-7, with 11 bases fitting TRBD1. J lost 4 bases, V lost 4 bases, and 6 bases had no gene match. There are 14 residues in the CDR3. Germline V lookup: CDR1 SQVTM, CDR2 ANQGSEA. The CDR3 is CSVGTGQGAYEQYF. The DNA for the CDR3 is TGCAGCGTTGGCACCGGACAGGGGGCTTACGAGCAGTACTTC.

The sample holds many counts of this clonotype. The chain recombines TRBV7-3 with TRBJ2-5; 8 nucleotides align to TRBD2. The CDR3 spans 16 residues. Germline V gene sequence: CDR1 SGHTA, CDR2 FQGTGA. The V and J ends lost 1 base and 7 bases, in that order; junction bases with no gene match: 11. The chain's CDR3 is CASSLRGSGDLGTQYF. The CDR3 region has the DNA TGTGCCAGCAGCTTAAGGGGTAGCGGGGACCTCGGGACCCAGTACTTC.

The chain recombines TRBV12-3 or TRBV12-4 with TRBJ2-1; maybe TRBD1 (6 bases). V shed 4 bases and J shed 8 bases, with 15 bases lying between them. The CDR3 length is 14 residues. For the CDR3, the DNA is TGTGCCAGCAGTTCCGCCGACAGGAACGATGAGCAGTTCTTC. Protein product: CASSSADRNDEQFF.

This clonotype was observed many times. The genes are TRBV10-3 and TRBJ2-7, with D hard to call. Trimming pared 0 bases from V and 5 bases from J, leaving 11 bases between. The CDR3 contains 14 residues. Germline V CDR1 and CDR2: ENHRY, SYGVKD. The CDR3 nucleotides are TGTGCCATCAGTGAGTCGATTGGTGTGAACGAGCAGTACTTC. Translation: CAISESIGVNEQYF.

There are many counts of this clonotype. The V gene is TRBV6-2 or TRBV6-3, the J gene TRBJ2-7; D is undetermined. The CDR3 is made up of 11 amino acids. The ends were cut back, 5 bases at V and 5 bases at J, with 7 bases in the middle. Germline CDR1 reads MNHEY; CDR2 reads SVGEGT. In DNA, the CDR3 is TGTGCCAGCAGTACCCTAGACGAGCAGTACTTC. It is translated as CASSTLDEQYF.

At least ten counts were recorded for this clonotype. This chain joins TRBV25-1 and TRBJ2-4, with TRBD1 matching 9 bases. From germline, CDR1 is MGHDK and CDR2 SYGVNS. This CDR3 is 13 amino acids long. The trim removed 4 bases at V and 8 bases at J, leaving 3 bases unmatched. The CDR3 coding sequence is TGTGCCAGCAGTGCGACAGGGGGGGACATTCAGTACTTC. Protein product: CASSATGGDIQYF.

The chain carries TRBV4-1 and TRBJ1-1; D might be TRBD1 (5 bases). Per the germline V gene, CDR1 is MGHRA and CDR2 is YSYEKL. This CDR3 contains 19 residues. V shed 0 bases and J shed 0 bases, with 20 bases lying between them. The CDR3 sequence is CASSQDWSREKLMNTEAFF. The DNA for the CDR3 is TGCGCCAGCAGCCAAGATTGGTCCAGGGAAAAGCTCATGAACACTGAAGCTTTCTTT.

The chain is built from TRBV12-3 or TRBV12-4 and TRBJ2-7, with 7 bases aligning to TRBD1. CDR3 length equals 13 residues. Trimming removed 4 bases from V and 3 bases from J; junction bases left unmatched: 3. CDR3 sequence (DNA): TGTGCCAGCAGTTGGACAGGAGGCTACGAGCAGTACTTC. Translated, it gives CASSWTGGYEQYF.

This clonotype was recorded at least ten times. This sequence joins TRBV4-1 and TRBJ2-1; possibly TRBD2 for D (5 bases). The CDR3 runs to 11 residues. Germline CDR1 reads MGHRA; CDR2 reads YSYEKL. Trimming took 8 bases from V and 5 from J, leaving 7 bases between them. The DNA for the CDR3 is TGCGCCAGCGGGAGCAACAATGAGCAGTTCTTC. Amino acids: CASGSNNEQFF.

Many counts were recorded for this clonotype. V is TRBV7-2 and J is TRBJ1-5; perhaps TRBD1 as D (5 bases). Trimming cost V 6 bases and J 1 base, with 10 bases left between them. The CDR3 covers 14 residues. The germline V gene encodes CDR1 SGHTA and CDR2 FQGNSA. CDR3 sequence (DNA): TGTGCCAGCAGTCCGGGACTGAGCAATCAGCCCCAGCATTTT. Translation gives CASSPGLSNQPQHF.

This clonotype has more than one count but fewer than ten. The J gene is TRBJ2-3, the V gene TRBV6-5; 9 positions match TRBD2. This CDR3 contains 16 residues. J was trimmed by 5 bases and V by 4 bases; bases with no gene match: 10. The germline V gene has CDR1 MNHEY and CDR2 SVGAGI. CDR3 coding DNA: TGTGCCAGCAGTTCGTCTAGCGGGGACGTGCGAGATACGCAGTATTTT. This sequence encodes CASSSSSGDVRDTQYF.

At least ten counts were recorded for this clonotype. DNA of the CDR3: TGTGCCAGCAGCTTATCAGGGGACTTTAACGAGCAGTACTTC. Translated, it gives CASSLSGDFNEQYF. The rearrangement joins TRBV7-9 to TRBJ2-7; D may be TRBD1 or TRBD2 (6 bases each). Germline CDR1 is SEHNR and CDR2 is FQNEAQ (reference sequence). V dropped 2 bases and J dropped 5 bases, with 13 bases sitting between them. The CDR3 runs 14 residues.

In regard to this clonotype: One base away lies a much larger clone, so this may be a sequencing read error. The V gene is TRBV20-1, the J gene TRBJ1-4, with D possibly matching TRBD1 (5 bases). Germline V lookup: CDR1 DFQATT, CDR2 SNEGSKA (reference sequence). The CDR3 length is 11 residues. The ends were cut back, 6 bases at V and 12 bases at J, with 14 bases in the middle. DNA of the CDR3: TGCAGTGCGTTCCTCGGGGCGGAACTGTTTTTT. Translated: CSAFLGAELFF.

This clonotype has at least ten counts. The chain joins TRBV6-5 to TRBJ1-6, with unresolved D. The germline V and J ends were trimmed by 2 bases and 7 bases, with 12 bases remaining between them. CDR1 MNHEY and CDR2 SVGAGI come from the germline V gene. The CDR3 has 15 residues. The CDR3 region has the DNA TGTGCCAGCAGTTACGGGGTCAAAGAGAATTCACCCCTCCACTTT. Amino acids: CASSYGVKENSPLHF.

The chain has TRBV7-9 and TRBJ2-5, with D perhaps assigned TRBD1 or TRBD2 (5 bases each). Trimming stripped 4 bases from V and 6 bases from J, with 18 bases between. CDR1 is SEHNR, CDR2 FQNEAQ, per germline (reference sequence). This CDR3 comprises 15 residues. The CDR3 loop reads CASSSTGTPAKTQYF. CDR3 nucleotides: TGTGCCAGCAGCTCCACCGGGACCCCAGCGAAGACCCAGTACTTC.

Points on this clonotype: This could be a read error, since a much larger clone is one nucleotide away. V gene TRBV4-1 combines with J gene TRBJ1-4; D is ambiguous. The germline V gene encodes CDR1 MGHRA and CDR2 YSYEKL. This CDR3 has 14 amino acids. The CDR3 bases are TGCGTCAGCAGCGAACGGGGTGTGAGTGAAAAACTGTTTTTT. Amino acid sequence: CVSSERGVSEKLFF.

V and J are TRBV6-5 and TRBJ1-5; D possibly corresponds to TRBD1 (5 bases). V was shortened by 8 bases and J by 10 bases, with 12 bases between the two germline ends. This CDR3 is 11 amino acids long. Germline values: CDR1 MNHEY, CDR2 SVGAGI. The CDR3 region is CASGPGLPQHF. The CDR3 DNA reads as TGTGCCAGCGGGCCGGGGCTCCCCCAGCATTTT.

This clonotype has just a few counts. The V call is TRBV20-1, the J call TRBJ2-7, with D possibly being TRBD2 (6 bases). Germline lookup yields CDR1 DFQATT and CDR2 SNEGSKA (reference sequence). Trimming pared 0 bases from V and 0 bases from J, leaving 15 bases between. There are 16 residues in the CDR3. The chain's CDR3 is CSARDGGPGSSYEQYF. The CDR3 nucleotides read TGCAGTGCTAGAGATGGAGGGCCGGGAAGCTCCTACGAGCAGTACTTC.